Presented here are 13 T cell receptor beta chains from one specimen sequenced in a study of PD-L1 blockade in urothelial cancer. The table came from immunoSEQ multiplex PCR; TCRdb's copy has only in-frame clones and leaves some out. This sample has fewer than 45,000 clones, with around 33% found just once. Specimen: tumor tissue, collected before atezolizumab (anti-PD-L1) treatment. These receptors originate from a man in his 60s with urothelial cancer.

The CDR3 reads CAWSVRGEQYF. In DNA, the CDR3 is TGTGCCTGGAGTGTAAGGGGCGAGCAGTACTTC. The chain has TRBV30 and TRBJ2-7, with D tentatively TRBD1 (5 bases). Trimming took off 0 bases at V and 6 bases at J, with 6 bases between the two ends. Germline CDR1 and CDR2: GTSNPN and SVGIG (reference sequence). The CDR3 runs 11 residues.

This clone was counted only a few times. The CDR3 reads CASSGPGSKVETQYF. Written as DNA, the CDR3 is TGTGCCAGCAGCGGACCGGGGTCCAAGGTAGAGACCCAGTACTTC. The chain joins TRBV2 to TRBJ2-5; perhaps TRBD2 as D (5 bases). The CDR3 is 15 amino acids. V gave up 6 bases and J gave up 4 bases, with 18 bases separating them. Germline V lookup: CDR1 SNHLY, CDR2 FYNNEI.

This clone was observed a few times. V gene TRBV30 combines with J gene TRBJ1-5; D is uncertain. The germline V gene has CDR1 GTSNPN and CDR2 SVGIG (reference sequence). The CDR3 has 13 residues. V was clipped by 0 bases and J by 1 base, with 4 bases between them. The chain's CDR3 is CAWSVGSNQPQHF. DNA of the CDR3: TGTGCCTGGAGTGTGGGAAGCAATCAGCCCCAGCATTTT.

This clone was observed a single time. The chain recombines TRBV5-1 with TRBJ2-5; TRBD1 matches at 9 bases. Trimming took 2 bases from V and 2 from J; bases not matched to a gene: 13. Germline CDR1 and CDR2: SGHRS and YFSETQ. This CDR3 has 18 residues. CDR3 region: CASSFRPRDRVNQETQYF. CDR3 DNA sequence: TGCGCCAGCAGCTTTCGACCCCGGGACAGGGTTAATCAAGAGACCCAGTACTTC.

In this sample, this clone turned up a few times. V and J are TRBV30 and TRBJ2-3; 11 bases align to TRBD1. Germline values: CDR1 GTSNPN, CDR2 SVGIG (reference sequence). CDR3 length: 13 amino acids. V was clipped by 5 bases and J by 3 bases; unmatched bases: 1. The DNA of the CDR3 is TGTGCCTGGGGACAGGGGGCAACAGATACGCAGTATTTT. It codes for CAWGQGATDTQYF.

This clone was observed a single time. This chain connects TRBV28 to TRBJ2-7; 12 bases align to TRBD2. V gave up 2 bases and J gave up 5 bases; unmatched junction bases: 7. The CDR3 extends over 16 amino acids. Looked up from germline, CDR1 is MDHEN and CDR2 is SYDVKM. This CDR3 is CASSLGQLAGGDEQYF. The CDR3 DNA reads TGTGCCAGCAGTTTAGGTCAACTAGCGGGAGGTGACGAGCAGTACTTC.

This chain's CDR3 is CASSRTGLAGASDTQYF. CDR3 in DNA: TGTGCCAGCAGCCGAACTGGACTAGCGGGAGCTTCAGATACGCAGTATTTT. This chain joins TRBV9 and TRBJ2-3; 13 nucleotides align to TRBD2. CDR1 and CDR2 (germline): SGDLS, YYNGEE. Trimming took 4 bases from V and 4 from J; bases not matched to a gene: 9. This CDR3 has 17 amino acids.

This clone was recorded a few times. The rearrangement links TRBV6-1 to TRBJ1-6; weak D call: TRBD1 (5 bases). Deletions cut 0 bases from V and 5 bases from J, with 17 bases between. This CDR3 contains 18 residues. The germline CDR1 and CDR2 sequences are MNHNS and SASEGT. The CDR3 region has the DNA TGTGCCAGCAGTGAAGCCCGTGCCCGACAGCGCAATAATTCACCCCTCCACTTT. This sequence encodes CASSEARARQRNNSPLHF.

The chain joins TRBV6-7 to TRBJ1-5; D is unresolved. TRBV6-7 is an ORF, with its function uncertain. The CDR3 runs 13 residues. The V and J ends lost 7 bases and 3 bases respectively, with 10 bases between them. The CDR3 sequence: CASKGPDNQPQHF. As DNA, the CDR3 is TGTGCCAGCAAAGGACCGGACAATCAGCCCCAGCATTTT.

The chain joins TRBV5-1 to TRBJ2-1; TRBD1 matches 7 bases. The CDR3 covers 15 residues. V trimming: 4 bases; J trimming: 4 bases; junction bases outside the gene matches: 8. CDR1 and CDR2 from the germline V gene are SGHRS and YFSETQ. CDR3 amino acids: CASSTTGFQYNEQFF. The CDR3 nucleotides are TGCGCCAGCAGCACGACAGGGTTTCAGTACAATGAGCAGTTCTTC.

This chain joins TRBV15 and TRBJ1-3; D ambiguous. This CDR3 contains 16 residues. The germline V and J ends were trimmed by 0 bases and 1 base, with 10 bases remaining between them. Germline V gene lookup returns CDR1 LNHNV and CDR2 YYDKDF (reference sequence). CDR3 DNA sequence: TGTGCCACCAGCAGAGATTTTGAGGGATCTGGAAACACCATATATTTT. Translated: CATSRDFEGSGNTIYF. Filled out from reference TRBV15 and TRBJ1-3, the complete variable domain reads DAMVIQNPRYQVTQFGKPVTLSCSQTLNHNVMYWYQQKSSQAPKLLFHYYDKDFNNEADTPDNFQSRRPNTSFCFLDIRSPGLGDTAMYLCATSRDFEGSGNTIYFGEGSWLTVV.

V is TRBV19 and J is TRBJ2-3; 7 bases align to TRBD2. Trimming took 4 bases from V and 1 from J; bases not matched to a gene: 2. Germline V gene data show CDR1 as LNHDA and CDR2 as SQIVND (reference sequence). The length of the CDR3 is 14 residues. The CDR3 DNA follows: TGTGCCAGTAGTACTAGCGGCGGCACAGATACGCAGTATTTT. Translating it yields CASSTSGGTDTQYF. Looking up the rest from reference TRBV19 and TRBJ2-3 gives the full variable domain: DGGITQSPKYLFRKEGQNVTLSCEQNLNHDAMYWYRQDPGQGLRLIYYSQIVNDFQKGDIAEGYSVSREKKESFPLTVTSAQKNPTAFYLCASSTSGGTDTQYFGPGTRLTVL.

This clone appeared a single time. The chain uses TRBV9 and TRBJ1-4; D is possibly TRBD1 (6 bases). Trimming cost V 7 bases and J 7 bases, with 11 bases left between them. CDR3 length: 12 residues. Looked up from germline, CDR1 is SGDLS and CDR2 is YYNGEE. The CDR3 DNA follows: TGTGCCAGCGGCAGGGGTGGTGAAAAACTGTTTTTT. Its protein is CASGRGGEKLFF. Together with reference TRBV9 and TRBJ1-4, the CDR3 gives the full variable domain: DSGVTQTPKHLITATGQRVTLRCSPRSGDLSVYWYQQSLDQGLQFLIQYYNGEERAKGNILERFSAQQFPDLHSELNLSSLELGDSALYFCASGRGGEKLFFGSGTQLSVL.